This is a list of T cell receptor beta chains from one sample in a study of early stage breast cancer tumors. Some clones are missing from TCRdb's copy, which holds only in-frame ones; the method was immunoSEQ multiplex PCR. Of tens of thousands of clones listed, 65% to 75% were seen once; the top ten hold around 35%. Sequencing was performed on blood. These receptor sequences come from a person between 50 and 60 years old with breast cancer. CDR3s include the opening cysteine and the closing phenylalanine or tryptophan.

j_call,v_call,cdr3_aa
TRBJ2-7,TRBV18,CASSPMGTGFYEQYF
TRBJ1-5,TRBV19,CASSPILREDNQPQHF
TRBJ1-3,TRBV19,CASSPPSVDRPGNTIYF
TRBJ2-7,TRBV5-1,CASSILADSYEQYF
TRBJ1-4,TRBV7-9,CASSLNSVGTNEKLFF
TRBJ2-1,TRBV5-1,CASSVSGIRNNEQFF
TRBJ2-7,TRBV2,CASSFFPSGRSYEQYF
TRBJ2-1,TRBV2,CASRLSGTSSYNEQFF
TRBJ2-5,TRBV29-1,CSVDLAGGLKTQYF
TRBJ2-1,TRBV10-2,CASRPRTSGRGNEQFF
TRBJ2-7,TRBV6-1,CASSGTEGPYEQYF
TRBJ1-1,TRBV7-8,CASSPSRVVAFF
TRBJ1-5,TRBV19,CASSRGTAGSNQPQHF
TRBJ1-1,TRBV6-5,CASSLMETEAFF
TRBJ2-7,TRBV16,CASSQSYEQYF
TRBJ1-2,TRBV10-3,CAISEGANYGYTF
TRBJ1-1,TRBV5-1,CASSGGEGRTTEAFF
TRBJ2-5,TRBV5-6,CASSLGYQETQYF
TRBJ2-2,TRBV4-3,CASSQDPGTGIGELFF
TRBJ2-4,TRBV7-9,CASSPPIGGQGKNIQYF
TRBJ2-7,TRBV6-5,CASSYSTQNPYEQYF
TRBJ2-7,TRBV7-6,CASSLAQDTYYEQYF
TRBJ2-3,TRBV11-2,CASRLAGAFTDTQYF
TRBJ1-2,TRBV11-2,CASSGQGGYGYTF
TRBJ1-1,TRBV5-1,CASSQEQGSTEAFF
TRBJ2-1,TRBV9,CASSADTSATYNEQFF
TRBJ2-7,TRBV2,CASSEEAGEQYF
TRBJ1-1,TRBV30,CAWSVDRNTEAFF
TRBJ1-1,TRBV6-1,CASAPTQQGRTEAFF
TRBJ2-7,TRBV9,CASSREAGTGSDEQYF
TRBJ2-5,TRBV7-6,CASSSTWGETQYF
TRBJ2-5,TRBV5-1,CASSLAGTGVAWGTQYF
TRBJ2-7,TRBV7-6,CASSFEAGRVDEQYF
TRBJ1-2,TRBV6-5,CASSPMGEGYTF
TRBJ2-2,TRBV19,CASSFGTRGAGELFF
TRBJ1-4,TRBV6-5,CASSFSGQPNEKLFF
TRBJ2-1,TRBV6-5,CASRTSGTSFHEQFF
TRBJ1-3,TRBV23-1,CASSPGQGSGNTIYF
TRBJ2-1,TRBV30,CAWSETSGRVIPTEQFF
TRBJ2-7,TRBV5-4,CASSYRGRGSYEQYF
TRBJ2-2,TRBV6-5,CASSYGENTGELFF
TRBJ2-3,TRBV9,CASSPRGSGNTDTQYF
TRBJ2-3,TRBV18,CASSPGSGDTQYF
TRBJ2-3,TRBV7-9,CASSRWLGTEPDTQYF
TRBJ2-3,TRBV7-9,CASSRVGVTDTQYF
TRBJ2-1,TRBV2,CASSGEYGTNEQFF
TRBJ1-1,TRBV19,CASSTLRTGVWTEAFF
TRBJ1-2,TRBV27,CASSLQGDYGYTF
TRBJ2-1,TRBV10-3,CAISSLAEYNEQFF
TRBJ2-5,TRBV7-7,CASSLEGTETQYF
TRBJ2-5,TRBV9,CASSAWTGQETQYF
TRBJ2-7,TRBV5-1,CASSAQQGGEQYF
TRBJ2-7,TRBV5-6,CASNVAQGARSYEQYF
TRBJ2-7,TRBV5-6,CASRPGLAVEIYEQYF
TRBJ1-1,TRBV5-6,CASSINDRLNTEAFF
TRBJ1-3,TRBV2,CASSEGDTRNTIYF
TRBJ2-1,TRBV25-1,CASRGTSGMQFF
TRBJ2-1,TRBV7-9,CASSSSWTSNEQFF
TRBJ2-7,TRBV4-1,CASSQDRAGYEQYF